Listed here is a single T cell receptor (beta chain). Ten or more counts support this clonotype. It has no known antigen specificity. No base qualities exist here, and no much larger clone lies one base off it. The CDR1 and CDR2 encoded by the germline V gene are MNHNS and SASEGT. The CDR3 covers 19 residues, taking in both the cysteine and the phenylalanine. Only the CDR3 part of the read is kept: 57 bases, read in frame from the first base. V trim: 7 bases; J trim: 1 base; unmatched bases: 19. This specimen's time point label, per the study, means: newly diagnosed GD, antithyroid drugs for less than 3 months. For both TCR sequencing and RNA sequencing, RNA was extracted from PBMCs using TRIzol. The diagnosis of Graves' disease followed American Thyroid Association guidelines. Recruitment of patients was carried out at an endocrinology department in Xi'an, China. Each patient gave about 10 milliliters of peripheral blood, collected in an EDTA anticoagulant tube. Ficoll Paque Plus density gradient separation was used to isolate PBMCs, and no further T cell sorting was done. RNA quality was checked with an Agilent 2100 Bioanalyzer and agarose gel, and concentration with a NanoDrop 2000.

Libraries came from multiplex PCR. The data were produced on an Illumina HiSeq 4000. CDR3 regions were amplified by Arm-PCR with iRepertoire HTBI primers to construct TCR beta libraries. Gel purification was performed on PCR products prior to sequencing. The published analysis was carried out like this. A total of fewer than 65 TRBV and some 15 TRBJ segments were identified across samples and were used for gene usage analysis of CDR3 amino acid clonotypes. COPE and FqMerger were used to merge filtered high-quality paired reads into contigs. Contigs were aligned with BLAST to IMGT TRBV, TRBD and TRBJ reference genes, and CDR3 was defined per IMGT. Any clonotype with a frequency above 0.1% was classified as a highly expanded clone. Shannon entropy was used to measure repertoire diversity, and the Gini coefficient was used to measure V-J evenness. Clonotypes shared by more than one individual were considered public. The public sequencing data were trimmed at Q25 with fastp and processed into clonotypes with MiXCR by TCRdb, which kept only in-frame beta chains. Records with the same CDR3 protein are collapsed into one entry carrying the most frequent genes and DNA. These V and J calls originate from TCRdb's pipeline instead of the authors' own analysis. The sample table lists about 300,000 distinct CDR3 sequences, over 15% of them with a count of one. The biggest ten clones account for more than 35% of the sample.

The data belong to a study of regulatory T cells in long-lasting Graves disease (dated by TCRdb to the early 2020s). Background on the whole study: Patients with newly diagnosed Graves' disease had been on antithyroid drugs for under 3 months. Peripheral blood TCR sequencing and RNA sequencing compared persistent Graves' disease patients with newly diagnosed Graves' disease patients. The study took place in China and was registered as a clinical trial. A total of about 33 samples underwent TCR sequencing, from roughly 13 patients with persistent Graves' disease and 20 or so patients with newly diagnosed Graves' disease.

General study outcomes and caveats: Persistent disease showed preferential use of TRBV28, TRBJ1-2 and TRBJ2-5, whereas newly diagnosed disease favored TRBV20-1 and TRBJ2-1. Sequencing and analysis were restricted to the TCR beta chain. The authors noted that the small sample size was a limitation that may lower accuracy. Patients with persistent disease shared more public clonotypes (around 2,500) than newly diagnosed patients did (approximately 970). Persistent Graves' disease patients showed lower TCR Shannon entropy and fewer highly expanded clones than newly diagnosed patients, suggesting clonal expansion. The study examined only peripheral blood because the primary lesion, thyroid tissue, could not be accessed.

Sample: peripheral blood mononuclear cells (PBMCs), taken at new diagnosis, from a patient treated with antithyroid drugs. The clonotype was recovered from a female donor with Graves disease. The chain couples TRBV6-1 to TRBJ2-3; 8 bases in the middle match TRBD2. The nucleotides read TGTGCCAGCAACATAAGAACTAGCGGCCGGGGTATAGGCACAGATACGCAGTATTTT. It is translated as CASNIRTSGRGIGTDTQYF.